The T cell receptor beta chain under discussion was sequenced for a study of regulatory T cells in long-lasting Graves disease. In building TCR beta libraries, iRepertoire HTBI primers were used together with Arm-PCR of CDR3 regions. From the multiplex PCR reads, TCRdb called clonotypes with MiXCR, one entry per CDR3 protein. The sample has hundreds of thousands of distinct CDR3 sequences, about 20% seen once; the top ten hold 29%. This CDR3 has 15 residues. CDR1 is SGHRS and CDR2 is YFSETQ in the germline V gene. Trimming shortened V by 4 bases and J by 4 bases, and 17 bases separated the two germline ends. Time point: persistent/refractory GD, antithyroid drugs over 5 years with positive TRAb. Following extraction of RNA from PBMCs, that RNA was used to make the TCR library.

The sequence derives from a female donor with Graves disease. Sequenced here: peripheral blood mononuclear cells (PBMCs), sampled when the disease was refractory, from a patient treated with antithyroid drugs. This sequence joins TRBV5-1 and TRBJ1-1; a possible D gene is TRBD1 (5 bases). CDR3: CASSSHTSRGTEAFF. CDR3 sequence (DNA): TGCGCCAGCAGCAGCCACACCTCGAGGGGCACTGAAGCTTTCTTT.